A single sample gave rise to the 7 T cell receptor beta chains below, sequenced in a study of blood T cells in healthy people across ages. The use of a sample-barcoded 5' primer and a J-beta primer mix characterized a second PCR of roughly 6 to 11 cycles. TCRdb independently ran MiXCR on the 5' RACE reads; one entry per CDR3 protein. The repertoire includes roughly 1,700,000 distinct CDR3 sequences, about 30% of them detected once, and about 7.7% sits in the top ten. The sequencing sample was made of blood. These receptors all come from a woman younger than 45 in good health.

The DNA for the CDR3 is TGTGCCAGCAAGGGGGGGGACATTGCAAAGCAGTATTTT. As protein: CASKGGDIAKQYF. The rearrangement uses TRBV11-2 and TRBJ2-3; D is perhaps TRBD2 (7 bases). The CDR3 consists of 13 residues. V was trimmed by 7 bases and J by 11 bases, leaving 19 bases between them. Germline V CDR1 and CDR2: SGHAT, FQNNGV.

This clonotype has at least ten counts. V usage is TRBV6-1 and J usage is TRBJ2-5; D is perhaps TRBD1 or TRBD2 (5 bases each). The CDR3 contains 16 residues. V gave up 7 bases and J gave up 4 bases, with 22 bases separating them. CDR1 and CDR2 from the germline V gene are MNHNS and SASEGT. The CDR3 loop reads CASNRGQPFSGETQYF. Here the CDR3 DNA reads TGTGCCAGCAACCGGGGCCAACCGTTCTCTGGAGAGACCCAGTACTTC.

V and J are TRBV20-1 and TRBJ2-4; 8 bases match TRBD1. Per the germline V gene, CDR1 is DFQATT and CDR2 is SNEGSKA (reference sequence). This CDR3 is 15 amino acids long. The CDR3, as DNA: TGCAATGCGCCCGTCGGGGACAGGTCCTCCTACGGGCAGTACTTC. Its protein is CNAPVGDRSSYGQYF.

This chain links TRBV18 with TRBJ2-5; D unclear. V lost 0 bases to trimming and J lost 5 bases, with 13 bases between them. Germline loops: CDR1 KGHSH, CDR2 LQKENI. This CDR3 is built from 15 residues. DNA of the CDR3: TGTGCCAGCTCACCACCTTCTGAGAGTGGGGAGACCCAGTACTTC. Amino acids: CASSPPSESGETQYF.

On this clonotype: A junction end diverges from the germline sequence, so it may reflect a read error. V and J are TRBV28 and TRBJ2-5, with D perhaps TRBD2 (6 bases). CDR3 length equals 15 residues. Looked up from germline, CDR1 is MDHEN and CDR2 is SYDVKM. The CDR3 here is CASSLGGTLKETQCF. The CDR3, as DNA: TGTGCCAGCAGTTTGGGGGGAACACTTAAAGAGACCCAGTGCTTC.

V usage is TRBV7-9 and J usage is TRBJ2-3, with 12 nucleotides matching TRBD2. The ends lost 5 bases at V and 5 bases at J; junction bases unmatched: 8. The CDR3 covers 16 residues. CDR1 SEHNR and CDR2 FQNEAQ come from the germline V gene (reference sequence). CDR3: CASSRRLAGDGDTQYF. In DNA, the CDR3 is TGTGCCAGCAGCCGAAGACTAGCGGGGGACGGAGATACGCAGTATTTT.

The rearrangement joins TRBV28 to TRBJ2-3; 10 nucleotides align to TRBD2. V was pared by 6 bases and J by 5 bases, with 11 bases of the junction left unmatched. This CDR3 region has 16 residues. Per the germline V gene, CDR1 is MDHEN and CDR2 is SYDVKM. The CDR3 spells CASRRQRTSGGDTQYF. As DNA, the CDR3 is TGTGCCAGCAGACGTCAAAGGACTAGCGGAGGAGATACGCAGTATTTT. The full variable domain, its missing parts supplied by reference TRBV28 and TRBJ2-3, is DVKVTQSSRYLVKRTGEKVFLECVQDMDHENMFWYRQDPGLGLRLIYFSYDVKMKEKGDIPEGYSVSREKKERFSLILESASTNQTSMYLCASRRQRTSGGDTQYFGPGTRLTVL.